The present T cell receptor beta chain was sequenced within a study of CD8 T cells in Susac syndrome. Multiple sclerosis controls were treatment-naive patients with stable or active relapsing-remitting disease. FACS was used to enrich TEMRA cells, whereas the CD8+ and CD4+ T cells were obtained by negative isolation. The CDR3 spans 15 residues. The junction had 12 bases not matched to a gene; V was cut back by 6 bases and J by 6 bases. cDNA came from roughly 0.53 to 1 ug RNA primed by random hexamers. Via MiXCR, TCRdb re-called the immunoSEQ multiplex PCR reads, giving one row per CDR3 protein. This table has roughly 200,000 distinct CDR3 sequences, approximately 95% appearing once.

The sequence came from a human donor with multiple sclerosis. The sequencing sample was made of CD4+ T cells from PBMCs. The J gene is TRBJ2-7, the V gene TRBV12-3 or TRBV12-4; 9 bases fit TRBD1. The CDR3, as DNA: TGTGCCAGCAGAGCCGGGACAGGGATTTTCGGCGAGCAGTACTTC. Its protein is CASRAGTGIFGEQYF.